The clone carrying this TCR beta chain came up many times. What it binds is unknown. This specimen comes from a study of CD8 T cells in ankylosing spondylitis. Study outcomes and limitations: Ankylosing spondylitis blood seemed to carry a telltale TCR beta motif made of several highly homologous variants. A subset of motif variants has previously been described in the synovial fluid and blood of reactive arthritis.

TCRdb itself ran the 5' RACE reads through MiXCR, one entry per CDR3 protein. The sample has some 130,000 distinct CDR3 sequences, about 7% seen once. Germline V gives CDR1 SGHRS, CDR2 YFSETQ. This CDR3 contains 14 residues. V lost 7 bases, J lost 8 bases, and 19 bases lay in between. J is TRBJ2-1 and V is TRBV5-1; no clear D gene. The source of this sequence is a female donor with ankylosing spondylitis or in good health (not recorded which). Sequenced input: blood, either unsorted or a sorted T cell fraction (not recorded which). This CDR3 is CASRVSPPIDEQFF. CDR3 DNA sequence: TGCGCCAGCCGCGTCAGCCCCCCGATCGATGAGCAGTTCTTC. Variable domain in full (rest from reference TRBV5-1 and TRBJ2-1): KAGVTQTPRYLIKTRGQQVTLSCSPISGHRSVSWYQQTPGQGLQFLFEYFSETQRNKGNFPGRFSGRQFSNSRSEMNVSTLELGDSALYLCASRVSPPIDEQFFGPGTRLTVL.